The next 13 T cell receptor beta chains were all read from a single sample in a study of identical twins. MiXCR, run by TCRdb on the 5' RACE reads, gives a single entry per CDR3 protein. The sample has 500,000 or so distinct CDR3 sequences, 11% to 15% seen once. A further study also used this sample, focusing on yellow fever vaccine responses in identical twins.

The sample consisted of CD4+ T cells sorted from blood. The receptors were sampled from a woman under 30 in good health.

This clonotype was picked up a small number of times. This chain uses TRBV4-2 with TRBJ2-7, with D uncertain. The V and J ends lost 1 base and 3 bases respectively, with 10 bases between them. Germline values: CDR1 LGHNA, CDR2 YNFKEQ. This CDR3 is built from 14 residues. CDR3 protein: CASSQVYGHYEQYF. DNA for the CDR3: TGTGCCAGCAGCCAAGTGTACGGCCACTACGAGCAGTACTTC.

This clonotype was seen more than once but under ten times. The chain recombines TRBV30 with TRBJ2-7; TRBD1 might be the D (6 bases). The germline CDR1 and CDR2 sequences are GTSNPN and SVGIG (reference sequence). The CDR3 runs 16 residues. V was cut by 1 base and J by 3 bases, with 19 bases left in between. CDR3 in DNA: TGTGCCTGGAGTGCCCCGAACAGGGCCCAGGTCTACGAGCAGTACTTC. Its protein product is CAWSAPNRAQVYEQYF.

This chain links TRBV5-1 with TRBJ2-5; D gene ambiguous. Trimming cost V 1 base and J 3 bases, with 10 bases left between them. CDR3 length equals 14 residues. Germline V gene sequence: CDR1 SGHRS, CDR2 YFSETQ. The CDR3 sequence is CASSLSSVKETQYF. The CDR3 nucleotides are TGCGCCAGCAGCTTGAGCTCAGTGAAAGAGACCCAGTACTTC.

This clonotype occurred many times. The chain has TRBV29-1 and TRBJ2-7, with 14 bases that match TRBD2. From germline, CDR1 is SQVTM and CDR2 ANQGSEA. This CDR3 has 16 residues. Trimming removed 7 bases from V and 3 bases from J; junction bases left unmatched: 11. Here the CDR3 reads CSAQGLAGGSNYEQYF. CDR3 nucleotide sequence: TGCAGCGCCCAAGGACTAGCGGGAGGTTCCAACTACGAGCAGTACTTC.

This clonotype was recorded a few times. This chain links TRBV20-1 with TRBJ2-1; D is tentatively TRBD1 or TRBD2 (6 bases each). This CDR3 region has 16 residues. The V and J ends lost 5 bases and 5 bases respectively, with 22 bases between them. Germline loops: CDR1 DFQATT, CDR2 SNEGSKA (reference sequence). CDR3: CSAPPWGAMVDNEQFF. CDR3 DNA: TGCAGTGCTCCGCCGTGGGGGGCGATGGTCGACAATGAGCAGTTCTTC.

The V gene is TRBV12-3 or TRBV12-4, the J gene TRBJ2-7; 9 bases agree with TRBD2. Unmatched junction bases numbered 5, after V lost 5 bases and J lost 3 bases. The CDR3 is made up of 14 amino acids. In DNA form, the CDR3 reads TGTGCCAGCAGTACCGGGACTAGCTACTACGAGCAGTACTTC. It specifies CASSTGTSYYEQYF.

In its sample, this clonotype was seen a few times. This chain uses TRBV27 with TRBJ1-2; D not resolved. The CDR3 sequence is 14 residues long. The germline V gene encodes CDR1 MNHEY and CDR2 SMNVEV (reference sequence). V lost 8 bases to trimming and J lost 0 bases, with 13 bases between them. CDR3 in DNA: TGTGCCAGCGCCGCCCCCGGAACTAACTATGGCTACACCTTC. Translated, it gives CASAAPGTNYGYTF.

The chain carries TRBV11-2 and TRBJ2-7; 10 nucleotides agree with TRBD2. The CDR3 covers 16 residues. Germline lookup yields CDR1 SGHAT and CDR2 FQNNGV. Trimming took 5 bases from V and 1 from J; bases not matched to a gene: 8. For the CDR3, the DNA is TGTGCCAGCAGCCTAGCCGGGACTAGCGCGTCCTACGAGCAGTACTTC. Amino acid sequence: CASSLAGTSASYEQYF.

The chain uses TRBV7-9 and TRBJ1-6; D remains unclear. V dropped 7 bases and J dropped 9 bases, with 16 bases sitting between them. This CDR3 has 14 amino acids. The germline CDR1 and CDR2 sequences are SEHNR and FQNEAQ (reference sequence). CDR3 nucleotide sequence: TGTGCCAGCACCCTCCGGGAGGTGGCTTCACCCCTCCACTTT. Its translation is CASTLREVASPLHF.

This clonotype has only a few counts. The rearrangement uses TRBV7-8 and TRBJ2-2; 12 nucleotides line up with TRBD2. This CDR3 spans 16 amino acids. V was clipped by 6 bases and J by 2 bases; unmatched bases: 4. CDR1 SGHVS and CDR2 FQNEAQ come from the germline V gene. The CDR3, as DNA: TGTGCCAGCAGGTCGACTAGCGGGGGTAACACCGGGGAGCTGTTTTTT. This codes for CASRSTSGGNTGELFF.

This clonotype was found many times. The rearrangement joins TRBV29-1 to TRBJ1-1; 7 positions match TRBD1. The germline CDR1 and CDR2 sequences are SQVTM and ANQGSEA. V was pared by 5 bases and J by 2 bases, with 8 bases of the junction left unmatched. The CDR3 sequence is 14 residues long. CDR3 bases: TGCAGCGTTAACAGGGGCGCCGCAAACACTGAAGCTTTCTTT. Encoded protein: CSVNRGAANTEAFF. The whole variable domain, filled in from reference TRBV29-1 and TRBJ1-1, reads SAVISQKPSRDICQRGTSLTIQCQVDSQVTMMFWYRQQPGQSLTLIATANQGSEATYESGFVIDKFPISRPNLTFSTLTVSNMSPEDSSIYLCSVNRGAANTEAFFGQGTRLTVV.

This clonotype has more than one count but fewer than ten. This chain links TRBV20-1 with TRBJ2-3, with no clear D. Trimming cost V 6 bases and J 2 bases, with 18 bases left between them. The CDR3 sequence is 15 residues long. Germline CDR1 DFQATT, CDR2 SNEGSKA (reference sequence). CDR3 region: CSAENRAGNTDTQYF. The CDR3 DNA follows: TGCAGTGCCGAGAATCGGGCAGGAAACACAGATACGCAGTATTTT.

In this sample, this clonotype turned up a few times. The chain employs TRBV11-1 and TRBJ2-2, with 7 bases lining up with TRBD1. V dropped 1 base and J dropped 7; count of bases not matched to a gene: 3. Germline lookup yields CDR1 SGHAT and CDR2 FQDESV (reference sequence). The CDR3 loop spans 14 amino acids. CDR3 amino acids: CASSLDRGNGELFF. CDR3 sequence (DNA): TGTGCCAGCAGCTTAGACAGGGGAAACGGGGAGCTGTTTTTT.